The 29 T cell receptor beta chains presented below share a single source sample, sequenced in a study of shared clonotypes between healthy human individuals. Method: immunoSEQ multiplex PCR; TCRdb's copy keeps in-frame clones and lacks some. Of about 450,000 clones listed, less than 80% were seen once; the top ten hold more than 10%. The sequenced sample was PBMCs. The receptors come from a woman aged 40 to 50 in good health. Some clones in this sample may be carry-over from other donors' samples.

This sequence joins TRBV15 and TRBJ2-1; TRBD2 matches 8 bases. The CDR3 length is 13 residues. Trimming removed 7 bases from V and 4 bases from J; junction bases left unmatched: 3. Germline V CDR1 and CDR2: LNHNV, YYDKDF (reference sequence). CDR3: CATTGGRYNEQFF. CDR3 sequence (DNA): TGTGCCACCACGGGGGGGAGATACAATGAGCAGTTCTTC.

The sample holds a few counts of this clone. V is TRBV15 and J is TRBJ1-4, with D unclear. The CDR3 consists of 12 residues. V was cut by 0 bases and J by 12 bases, with 8 bases left in between. Per germline, CDR1 LNHNV and CDR2 YYDKDF (reference sequence). CDR3 nucleotide sequence: TGTGCCACCAGCAGAGATAGGTGGGAACTGTTTTTT. Translation gives CATSRDRWELFF.

The V call is TRBV18, the J call TRBJ1-4, with 8 bases matching TRBD1. J gave up 5 bases and V 5 bases, and 7 bases lay outside the gene matches. The V gene's germline CDR1 is KGHSH and CDR2 LQKENI. The CDR3 sequence is 15 residues long. The DNA for the CDR3 is TGTGCCAGCTCAAGCGCAGGGGGCGGAAATGAAAAACTGTTTTTT. Amino acids: CASSSAGGGNEKLFF. The entire variable domain, with the rest obtained from reference TRBV18 and TRBJ1-4, is as follows: NAGVMQNPRHLVRRRGQEARLRCSPMKGHSHVYWYRQLPEEGLKFMVYLQKENIIDESGMPKERFSAEFPKEGPSILRIQQVVRGDSAAYFCASSSAGGGNEKLFFGSGTQLSVL.

CDR3 sequence reads: CASSAGRGASYNEQFF. The CDR3 DNA follows: TGTGCCAGCAGCGCCGGCCGAGGCGCATCCTACAATGAGCAGTTCTTC. J is TRBJ2-1 and V is TRBV7-9; D uncertain. Per germline, CDR1 SEHNR and CDR2 FQNEAQ (reference sequence). V dropped 5 bases and J dropped 1 base, with 15 bases sitting between them. The CDR3 contains 16 residues.

As to this clone: One base separates it from a far larger clone, so it is likely a read error. The chain employs TRBV10-1 and TRBJ2-7; D unclear. Germline V gives CDR1 WNHNN, CDR2 SYGVQD (reference sequence). The CDR3 loop spans 13 amino acids. The CDR3 loop is CAGSPGFSYEQYF. DNA of the CDR3: TGCGCCGGCAGCCCTGGATTCTCCTACGAGCAGTACTTC.

The V and J genes are TRBV5-1 and TRBJ2-6, with D unclear. The CDR3 covers 15 residues. V lost 5 bases and J lost 4, with 13 bases in between. The V gene's germline CDR1 is SGHRS and CDR2 YFSETQ. The CDR3 loop is CASSWGPRGANVLTF. The CDR3 DNA reads TGCGCCAGCAGTTGGGGTCCCAGGGGGGCCAACGTCCTGACTTTC.

The V and J genes are TRBV2 and TRBJ2-1, with D possibly TRBD1 on 7 matching bases. The CDR3 consists of 13 residues. The germline gives CDR1 SNHLY, CDR2 FYNNEI. Trimming pared 6 bases from V and 9 bases from J, leaving 15 bases between. The DNA for the CDR3 is TGTGCCAGCAGGGTTGACAGGGAGGCTGAGCAGTTCTTC. This sequence encodes CASRVDREAEQFF.

The chain links TRBV5-1 to TRBJ2-5, with 8 positions matching TRBD1. V trimming: 4 bases; J trimming: 5 bases; junction bases outside the gene matches: 7. Germline-derived CDR1 and CDR2 are SGHRS and YFSETQ. The CDR3 extends over 14 amino acids. This CDR3 reads CASSLGQGLETQYF. CDR3 nucleotide sequence: TGCGCCAGCAGCCTCGGACAGGGCCTGGAGACCCAGTACTTC. The variable domain in full, completed from reference TRBV5-1 and TRBJ2-5, reads KAGVTQTPRYLIKTRGQQVTLSCSPISGHRSVSWYQQTPGQGLQFLFEYFSETQRNKGNFPGRFSGRQFSNSRSEMNVSTLELGDSALYLCASSLGQGLETQYFGPGTRLLVL.

The chain employs TRBV18 and TRBJ1-1, with D unclear. Trimming removed 2 bases from V and 1 base from J, with 5 bases in between. The CDR3 is 13 residues long. Germline V gene lookup returns CDR1 KGHSH and CDR2 LQKENI. For the CDR3, the DNA is TGTGCCAGCTCACCAGAGAAGAACACTGAAGCTTTCTTT. Translating it yields CASSPEKNTEAFF.

The V call is TRBV11-2, the J call TRBJ2-7; TRBD2 matches at 12 bases. Germline V CDR1 and CDR2: SGHAT, FQNNGV. The CDR3 totals 15 residues. V dropped 5 bases and J dropped 7; count of bases not matched to a gene: 9. Here the CDR3 DNA reads TGTGCCAGCAGCGAGCAACTAGCGGGAGGTGGGGAGCAGTACTTC. It specifies CASSEQLAGGGEQYF.

The chain recombines TRBV7-9 with TRBJ2-2; weak D call: TRBD1 (5 bases). V lost 5 bases to trimming and J lost 0 bases, with 16 bases between them. The CDR3 covers 17 residues. In germline, CDR1 is SEHNR, CDR2 FQNEAQ (reference sequence). In DNA form, the CDR3 reads TGTGCCAGCAGCGGGGCCGGGCAGGTCGCGAACACCGGGGAGCTGTTTTTT. This codes for CASSGAGQVANTGELFF.

As for this clone: Other DNA sequences from this sample encode an identical CDR3 as well. V gene TRBV5-1 combines with J gene TRBJ2-7; D is perhaps TRBD1 (5 bases). The germline V gene has CDR1 SGHRS and CDR2 YFSETQ. V dropped 0 bases and J dropped 3 bases, with 10 bases sitting between them. The CDR3 consists of 14 residues. CDR3 amino acids: CASSLGQGNYEQYF. DNA for the CDR3: TGCGCCAGCAGCTTGGGTCAGGGTAACTACGAGCAGTACTTC.

The rearrangement uses TRBV19 and TRBJ2-1; D possibly uses TRBD1 or TRBD2 (5 bases each). CDR1 and CDR2 (germline): LNHDA, SQIVND (reference sequence). V lost 8 bases and J 7 bases, leaving 9 bases between the germline ends. CDR3 size: 11 residues. The CDR3 protein is CASRGRNEQFF. As DNA, the CDR3 is TGTGCCAGTCGGGGCAGGAATGAGCAGTTCTTC. The variable domain in full, completed from reference TRBV19 and TRBJ2-1, reads DGGITQSPKYLFRKEGQNVTLSCEQNLNHDAMYWYRQDPGQGLRLIYYSQIVNDFQKGDIAEGYSVSREKKESFPLTVTSAQKNPTAFYLCASRGRNEQFFGPGTRLTVL.

The chain uses TRBV7-3 and TRBJ2-3; D unresolved. The CDR3 covers 14 residues. In germline, CDR1 is SGHTA, CDR2 FQGTGA. Between the trimmed V and J ends, which lost 5 bases and 1 base, there was a span of 10 bases. CDR3 in amino acids: CASSQIGGTDTQYF. As DNA, the CDR3 is TGTGCCAGCAGCCAGATTGGGGGCACAGATACGCAGTATTTT.

The rearrangement links TRBV28 to TRBJ2-3; 12 nucleotides match TRBD2. CDR3 length: 18 residues. CDR1 and CDR2 from the germline V gene are MDHEN and SYDVKM. The ends lost 6 bases at V and 1 base at J; junction bases unmatched: 11. The DNA for the CDR3 is TGTGCCAGCAGCACCCCGCTAGCGGGAGGGACGCGCACAGATACGCAGTATTTT. It translates to CASSTPLAGGTRTDTQYF.

This chain uses TRBV6-1 with TRBJ2-7; D might be TRBD1 (6 bases). The CDR3 loop spans 16 amino acids. Germline values: CDR1 MNHNS, CDR2 SASEGT. The ends were cut back, 1 base at V and 0 bases at J, with 13 bases in the middle. The CDR3 nucleotides are TGTGCCAGCAGTGAAGTACCGGGACACCGCTCCTACGAGCAGTACTTC. Translating it yields CASSEVPGHRSYEQYF.

The gene calls are TRBV30 and TRBJ2-3; 8 bases line up with TRBD1. After removal of 0 bases from V and 3 bases from J, the junction contained 11 bases not matched to a gene. CDR3 size: 17 residues. Germline CDR1 reads GTSNPN; CDR2 reads SVGIG (reference sequence). CDR3 sequence: CAWSVGRRGRWTDTQYF. The CDR3 DNA is TGTGCCTGGAGTGTTGGGCGCAGGGGGCGGTGGACAGATACGCAGTATTTT.

This clone has only one observation. The junction departs from germline at one end; a sequencing error may be responsible. Within the sample, other DNA sequences also encode this same CDR3. The rearrangement links TRBV10-3 to TRBJ2-1, with 14 bases lining up with TRBD2. CDR3 size: 19 residues. Per the germline V gene, CDR1 is ENHRY and CDR2 is SYGVKD. This chain's CDR3 is CAISDLGLAGAKGYNEQFF. CDR3 DNA sequence: TGTGCCATCAGTGATTTGGGACTAGCGGGAGCAAAAGGCTACAACGAGCAGTTCTTC.

The V gene is TRBV27, the J gene TRBJ2-5; weak D call: TRBD1 (5 bases). Between the trimmed V and J ends, which lost 5 bases and 2 bases, there was a span of 12 bases. Germline V gene data show CDR1 as MNHEY and CDR2 as SMNVEV (reference sequence). The CDR3 is 14 residues long. This CDR3 reads CASSPQGGQETQYF. The CDR3 coding sequence is TGTGCCAGCAGTCCTCAGGGTGGACAAGAGACCCAGTACTTC.

The rearrangement uses TRBV28 and TRBJ2-2, with D possibly being TRBD1 (5 bases). V was shortened by 8 bases and J by 1 base, with 14 bases between the two germline ends. CDR3 length equals 15 residues. CDR1 and CDR2 (germline): MDHEN, SYDVKM. CDR3 in DNA: TGTGCCAGCCTCCCGATTAGGGGGAACACCGGGGAGCTGTTTTTT. Encoded protein: CASLPIRGNTGELFF.

The chain uses TRBV5-6 and TRBJ2-5; TRBD1 matches 11 bases. The V gene's germline CDR1 is SGHDT and CDR2 YYEEEE. Trimming cost V 2 bases and J 5 bases; bases outside gene matches: 5. The CDR3 runs to 15 residues. The CDR3 DNA sequence: TGTGCCAGCAGCTTCGGACAGGGGGCGACGGAGACCCAGTACTTC. Encoded protein: CASSFGQGATETQYF.

The V call is TRBV7-6, the J call TRBJ2-1; 8 bases align to TRBD1. CDR1 is SGHVS and CDR2 is FNYEAQ in the germline V gene. The CDR3 runs 15 residues. With V trimmed by 5 bases and J by 4 bases, 7 bases remained unmatched. The CDR3 spells CASSLRTGNYNEQFF. DNA of the CDR3: TGTGCCAGCAGCCTACGGACAGGGAATTACAATGAGCAGTTCTTC.

This sequence joins TRBV5-1 and TRBJ2-7, with 11 bases that match TRBD1. This CDR3 contains 13 residues. Germline V gene data show CDR1 as SGHRS and CDR2 as YFSETQ. After removal of 7 bases from V and 7 bases from J, the junction contained 7 bases not matched to a gene. In nucleotides, the CDR3 is TGCGCCAGCGGCACGGACAGGGGGCTTGAGCAGTACTTC. Translated, it gives CASGTDRGLEQYF.

The chain combines TRBV4-2 with TRBJ1-5, with D uncertain. This CDR3 region has 12 residues. Per the germline V gene, CDR1 is LGHNA and CDR2 is YNFKEQ. V was clipped by 0 bases and J by 11 bases, with 8 bases between them. DNA of the CDR3: TGTGCCAGCAGCCAAGATGACCGAGCCCAGCATTTT. Encoded protein: CASSQDDRAQHF.

There are a few counts of this clone. The chain is built from TRBV7-9 and TRBJ2-5, with TRBD1 matching over 8 bases. Germline CDR1 reads SEHNR; CDR2 reads FQNEAQ (reference sequence). The CDR3 has 15 amino acids. V dropped 5 bases and J dropped 0; count of bases not matched to a gene: 5. CDR3 sequence (DNA): TGTGCCAGCAGCGATCGGACAGGGCACCAAGAGACCCAGTACTTC. Translation gives CASSDRTGHQETQYF.

The chain recombines TRBV15 with TRBJ1-5; the D is unclear. This CDR3 has 17 amino acids. V lost 3 bases to trimming and J lost 0 bases, with 15 bases between them. CDR1 is LNHNV, CDR2 YYDKDF, per germline (reference sequence). CDR3 amino acids: CATSSPLGSYSNQPQHF. The CDR3 nucleotides are TGTGCCACCAGCAGCCCTTTGGGTAGCTATAGCAATCAGCCCCAGCATTTT.

This chain joins TRBV28 and TRBJ1-4; D might be TRBD1 (5 bases). V lost 6 bases and J 5 bases, leaving 16 bases between the germline ends. The CDR3 spans 15 residues. Germline assignment: CDR1 MDHEN and CDR2 SYDVKM. The DNA of the CDR3 is TGTGCCAGCAGCCCCCCCGGACAACAAAATGAAAAACTGTTTTTT. As protein: CASSPPGQQNEKLFF.

This chain connects TRBV30 to TRBJ2-1; D is perhaps TRBD1 (5 bases). Germline V gene lookup returns CDR1 GTSNPN and CDR2 SVGIG (reference sequence). V was trimmed by 3 bases and J by 10 bases, leaving 7 bases between them. CDR3 length: 10 residues. The DNA for the CDR3 is TGTGCCTGGAGAAGGACAGAGCAGTTCTTC. It yields the protein CAWRRTEQFF. Full variable domain (remainder filled in from reference TRBV30 and TRBJ2-1): SQTIHQWPATLVQPVGSPLSLECTVEGTSNPNLYWYRQAAGRGLQLLFYSVGIGQISSEVPQNLSASRPQDRQFILSSKKLLLSDSGFYLCAWRRTEQFFGPGTRLTVL.

As concerns this clone: A much larger clonotype is one base distant, so this may be a read error. J is TRBJ2-2 and V is TRBV25-1, with no clear D. V lost 3 bases and J lost 4, with 6 bases in between. Germline CDR1 is MGHDK and CDR2 is SYGVNS. CDR3 length: 13 residues. The CDR3 sequence is CASSDSATGELFF. Here the CDR3 DNA reads TGTGCCAGCAGTGACTCTGCCACCGGGGAGCTGTTTTTT.